A single TCR beta chain is shown here with its context. Antigen specificity is unknown. Libraries were prepared by immunoSEQ multiplex PCR; TCRdb keeps only in-frame clonotypes and omits some of them. The table records tens of thousands of clones, under 85% of them present only once. The data are from a study of T cell responses to AZD1222 COVID-19 vaccine. Study results and limitations: Just a handful of AZD1222 recipients tested seropositive at baseline. The donor cohort was predominantly white British with a female majority, and clonal diversity may have been underestimated.

The clonotype comes from an adult in good health. The material sequenced was peripheral blood, taken on day 0 of MenACWY control vaccination.

The CDR3 sequence is CASSVAGNTEAFF. The CDR3 coding sequence is TGTGCCAGCAGCGTCGCAGGGAACACTGAAGCTTTCTTT. V usage is TRBV9 and J usage is TRBJ1-1; D is uncertain. The V end was cut by 2 bases, the J end by 1 base, with 6 bases between. The CDR3 contains 13 residues. Germline CDR1 SGDLS, CDR2 YYNGEE.